This is a list of T cell receptor beta chains from one sample in a study of blood T cell repertoires in COVID-19. The repertoire was sequenced with immunoSEQ multiplex PCR; TCRdb's copy has only in-frame clones and lacks some. The sample lists about 50,000 clones, approximately 89% occurring once. Sequencing was done on a sample of peripheral blood. These receptors were obtained from a man between 60 and 75 years old with acute or convalescent COVID-19. Both conserved end residues are part of each CDR3. A D gene is named only where the DNA matches it firmly. Expanded clones are given a class, and other clones once, few, many or no size at all.

>TRBV10-3|.|TRBJ2-2|.
CAISAKSQAGTGELFF
TGTGCCATCAGTGCCAAGTCCCAAGCGGGCACCGGGGAGCTGTTTTTT
>TRBV11-2|.|TRBJ2-4|.
CASSYDLGGYIQYF
TGTGCCAGCAGCTACGATCTAGGTGGTTACATTCAGTACTTC
>TRBV28|TRBD1|TRBJ2-1|.
CASSPRPWTGSPYNEQFF
TGTGCCAGCAGTCCCCGACCCTGGACAGGGAGCCCCTACAATGAGCAGTTCTTC
>TRBV5-4|.|TRBJ1-1|few
CASSLEQGNTEAFF
TGTGCCAGCAGCTTGGAACAGGGAAACACTGAAGCTTTCTTT
>TRBV19|.|TRBJ2-1|few
CASNGSPSYNEQFF
TGTGCCAGTAATGGGAGCCCCTCCTACAATGAGCAGTTCTTC
>TRBV18|.|TRBJ2-2|.
CASSPSLRQNTGELFF
TGTGCCAGCTCACCATCCCTCAGACAGAACACCGGGGAGCTGTTTTTT
>TRBV3-1/TRBV3-2|.|TRBJ1-1|.
CASSPMTDSRGAFF
TGTGCCAGCAGCCCCATGACGGACTCCCGAGGGGCTTTCTTT
>TRBV2|TRBD2|TRBJ2-3|once
CASSQLAGGSDTQYF
TGTGCCAGCAGCCAACTAGCGGGAGGGTCGGATACGCAGTATTTT
>TRBV3-1/TRBV3-2|TRBD1|TRBJ1-1|.
CASSRGTGDTEAFF
TGTGCCAGCAGCCGCGGGACAGGGGACACTGAAGCTTTCTTT
>TRBV5-1|.|TRBJ2-2|.
CASSLAVQGPGELFF
TGCGCCAGCAGCTTGGCCGTGCAGGGTCCCGGGGAGCTGTTTTTT
>TRBV5-1|TRBD2|TRBJ2-7|.
CASSLAGSGISF
TGCGCCAGCAGCTTGGCCGGGAGCGGGATCTCCTTC
>TRBV6-5|TRBD1|TRBJ1-2|.
CASNPRQGNYGYTF
TGTGCCAGCAACCCCCGACAGGGAAACTATGGCTACACCTTC
>TRBV28|TRBD1|TRBJ2-7|few
CASTLGQGARGSYEQYF
TGTGCCAGCACCTTGGGACAGGGGGCTCGGGGCTCCTACGAGCAGTACTTC
>TRBV30|TRBD1|TRBJ1-6|.
CAWSVSQGGAYNSPLHF
TGTGCCTGGAGTGTATCACAGGGGGGAGCCTATAATTCACCCCTCCACTTT
>TRBV28|TRBD2|TRBJ2-7|.
CASRTSGISYEQYF
TGTGCCAGCAGAACTAGCGGGATATCCTACGAGCAGTACTTC
>TRBV27|TRBD1|TRBJ1-2|once
CASSLRRQGAFDYGYTF
TGTGCCAGCAGTTTAAGGAGACAGGGGGCATTTGACTATGGCTACACCTTC
>TRBV5-4|.|TRBJ1-1|.
CASSTPGRANTEAFF
TGTGCCAGCAGCACACCAGGGAGGGCGAACACTGAAGCTTTCTTT
>TRBV5-4|.|TRBJ1-3|.
CASSLGGSLRNTIYF
TGTGCCAGCAGCTTAGGAGGGTCATTACGAAACACCATATATTTT
>TRBV30|TRBD1|TRBJ1-2|once
CAWDGQGNGYTF
TGTGCCTGGGATGGACAGGGCAACGGCTACACCTTC
>TRBV6-6|.|TRBJ1-3|.
CASSPVGGTGNTIYF
TGTGCCAGCAGCCCCGTTGGAGGTACTGGAAACACCATATATTTT
>TRBV7-9|.|TRBJ1-1|.
CASSPGGWDTEAFF
TGTGCCAGCAGCCCCGGGGGGTGGGACACTGAAGCTTTCTTT
>TRBV19|TRBD1|TRBJ2-7|once
CASSEGAPIWEQYF
TGTGCCAGTAGCGAGGGGGCCCCAATATGGGAGCAGTACTTC
>TRBV5-4|TRBD2|TRBJ2-5|.
CASSFGGSAGETQYF
TGTGCCAGCAGCTTCGGGGGGAGTGCTGGAGAGACCCAGTACTTC
>TRBV30|.|TRBJ2-3|.
CAWSLTGGNTQYF
TGTGCCTGGAGTTTAACCGGTGGTAATACGCAGTATTTT